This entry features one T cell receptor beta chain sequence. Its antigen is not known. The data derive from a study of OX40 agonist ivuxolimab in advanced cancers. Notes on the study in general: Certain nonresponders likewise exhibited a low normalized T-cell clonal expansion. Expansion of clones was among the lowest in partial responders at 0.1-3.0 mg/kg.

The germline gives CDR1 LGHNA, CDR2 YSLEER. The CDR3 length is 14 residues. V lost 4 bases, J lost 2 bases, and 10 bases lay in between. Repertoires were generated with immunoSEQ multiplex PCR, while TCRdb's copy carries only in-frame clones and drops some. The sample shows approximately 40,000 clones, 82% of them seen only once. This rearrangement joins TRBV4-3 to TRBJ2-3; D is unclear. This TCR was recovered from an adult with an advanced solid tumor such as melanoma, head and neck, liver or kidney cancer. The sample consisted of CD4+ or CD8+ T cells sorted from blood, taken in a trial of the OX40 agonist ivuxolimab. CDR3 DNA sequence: TGCGCCAGCAGCCCCCTAGGAGTCACAGATACGCAGTATTTT. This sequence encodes CASSPLGVTDTQYF.